A single sample gave rise to the 21 T cell receptor beta chains below, sequenced in a study of cytomegalovirus exposure and HLA in healthy donors (dated by TCRdb to 2017 to 2019). The library was generated by the immunoSEQ multiplex PCR assay. TCRdb mirrors the immuneACCESS table, restricted to in-frame sequences. Some clones are absent from its copies; in checked studies, under half trace to an unresolved V gene, and the reason for the others is unknown. The sample yields about 200,000 clones; 81% were counted once. 1% to 1.5% of the sample is in the top ten clones. Source material: PBMCs. These receptors were obtained from a woman between 25 and 40 years old in good health and CMV-seronegative.

The gene calls are TRBV7-9 and TRBJ1-2; D remains unclear. The germline V gene has CDR1 SEHNR and CDR2 FQNEAQ (reference sequence). The V end lost 2 bases, the J end lost 1 base, and 8 bases lay between the germline ends. The CDR3 loop spans 14 amino acids. CDR3 region: CASSLIALNYGYTF. CDR3 DNA: TGTGCCAGCAGCTTAATAGCACTTAACTATGGCTACACCTTC.

The CDR3 sequence is CASSIGTGHQPQHF. CDR3 DNA: TGCGCCAGCAGCATCGGGACAGGGCATCAGCCCCAGCATTTT. The gene calls are TRBV5-1 and TRBJ1-5; 9 nucleotides match TRBD1. The CDR3 totals 14 residues. Germline V gene lookup returns CDR1 SGHRS and CDR2 YFSETQ. V shed 4 bases, J shed 5 bases, and the junction held 4 bases outside the gene matches.

The rearrangement links TRBV11-2 to TRBJ1-1, with a weak D call TRBD1 (6 bases). With 8 bases removed from V and 3 bases from J, the gap between germline ends came to 13 bases. Germline assignment: CDR1 SGHAT and CDR2 FQNNGV. The CDR3 is 13 residues long. Written as DNA, the CDR3 is TGTGCCAGCTCAGGGGCGATGGACACTGAAGCTTTCTTT. This gives the protein CASSGAMDTEAFF.

The J gene is TRBJ1-5, the V gene TRBV13; perhaps TRBD1 as D (6 bases). With 5 bases removed from V and 2 bases from J, the gap between germline ends came to 19 bases. The CDR3 has 17 residues. Germline loops: CDR1 PRHDT, CDR2 FYEKMQ (reference sequence). The CDR3 nucleotides read TGTGCCAGCAGCCAAACACAGGGCGCGCGGGGCAATCAGCCCCAGCATTTT. It yields the protein CASSQTQGARGNQPQHF.

V is TRBV27 and J is TRBJ2-1; 10 bases line up with TRBD2. Germline V gene lookup returns CDR1 MNHEY and CDR2 SMNVEV (reference sequence). The CDR3 sequence is 17 residues long. The trim removed 4 bases at V and 9 bases at J, leaving 15 bases unmatched. CDR3 nucleotides: TGTGCCAGCAGTTCTAGCGGGCTAGCGGGAGATCTTGGTGAGCAGTTCTTC. Translation gives CASSSSGLAGDLGEQFF.

This chain's CDR3 is CASSDGASARFMDEQYF. The CDR3 DNA follows: TGCGCCAGCAGTGATGGGGCTAGCGCTCGATTTATGGACGAGCAGTACTTC. The chain combines TRBV10-1 with TRBJ2-7; TRBD2 is a possible D gene (6 bases). With 3 bases removed from V and 5 bases from J, the gap between germline ends came to 23 bases. CDR1 WNHNN and CDR2 SYGVQD come from the germline V gene (reference sequence). The CDR3 runs to 17 residues.

The V and J genes are TRBV23-1 and TRBJ1-1; no clear D. TRBV23-1 carries the ORF label, with uncertain function. V was cut by 2 bases and J by 3 bases, with 16 bases left in between. This CDR3 is 16 amino acids long. CDR3 nucleotide sequence: TGCGCCAGCAGTCAAAGTTCTTCCACCGGGGACACTGAAGCTTTCTTT. Its protein is CASSQSSSTGDTEAFF.

The chain uses TRBV19 and TRBJ2-7; no clear D gene. With 4 bases removed from V and 3 bases from J, the gap between germline ends came to 10 bases. Germline-derived CDR1 and CDR2 are LNHDA and SQIVND (reference sequence). The CDR3 is made up of 13 amino acids. CDR3 region: CASSKSRGYEQYF. The CDR3 nucleotides are TGTGCCAGTAGTAAGTCAAGAGGCTACGAGCAGTACTTC.

The V and J genes are TRBV2 and TRBJ2-7, with 8 bases fitting TRBD1. CDR1 and CDR2 (germline): SNHLY, FYNNEI. The CDR3 loop spans 12 amino acids. The V gene end was trimmed by 11 bases and the J gene end by 0 bases; junction bases not matched to a gene: 3. The CDR3 coding sequence is TGTGCCGCAGGGGGCACCTCCTACGAGCAGTACTTC. Translating it yields CAAGGTSYEQYF.

The chain's CDR3 is CASSQDGWGRDQPQHF. CDR3 coding DNA: TGTGCCAGCAGCCAAGATGGTTGGGGCAGGGATCAGCCCCAGCATTTT. This rearrangement joins TRBV4-2 to TRBJ1-5, with D possibly being TRBD1 (5 bases). CDR3 length: 16 amino acids. V lost 0 bases and J 5 bases, leaving 14 bases between the germline ends. Germline V lookup: CDR1 LGHNA, CDR2 YNFKEQ.

The J gene is TRBJ1-1, the V gene TRBV6-5; 8 bases match TRBD1. CDR1 is MNHEY and CDR2 is SVGAGI in the germline V gene. J was trimmed by 11 bases and V by 0 bases; bases with no gene match: 2. CDR3 size: 12 residues. DNA for the CDR3: TGTGCCAGCAGTTACTCGACAGGGGTCGCTTTCTTT. It codes for CASSYSTGVAFF.

In nucleotides, the CDR3 is TGTGCCAGCAGTGCAACCGGGACAGGGACCTATGGCTACACCTTC. Translating gives CASSATGTGTYGYTF. The rearrangement uses TRBV2 and TRBJ1-2; 9 bases agree with TRBD1. The CDR3 runs 15 residues. Unmatched junction bases numbered 7, after V lost 4 bases and J lost 4 bases. CDR1 and CDR2 from the germline V gene are SNHLY and FYNNEI.

The V and J genes are TRBV18 and TRBJ2-2; the match to TRBD1 covers 9 bases. Losses at the gene ends were 3 bases for V and 4 bases for J; bases not matched to a gene: 6. Germline V CDR1 and CDR2: KGHSH, LQKENI. The length of the CDR3 is 16 residues. CDR3 in amino acids: CASSPTGQGFTGELFF. CDR3 in DNA: TGTGCCAGCTCACCGACGGGACAGGGTTTCACCGGGGAGCTGTTTTTT.

This chain uses TRBV5-1 with TRBJ2-6; TRBD1 might be the D (6 bases). The germline CDR1 and CDR2 sequences are SGHRS and YFSETQ. The CDR3 spans 20 residues. V gave up 2 bases and J gave up 0 bases, with 21 bases separating them. CDR3 residues: CASSLHLSGQLYSGANVLTF. CDR3 DNA: TGCGCCAGCAGCTTACATCTTTCGGGACAACTATACTCTGGGGCCAACGTCCTGACTTTC. The variable domain in full, with the rest retrieved from reference TRBV5-1 and TRBJ2-6, is KAGVTQTPRYLIKTRGQQVTLSCSPISGHRSVSWYQQTPGQGLQFLFEYFSETQRNKGNFPGRFSGRQFSNSRSEMNVSTLELGDSALYLCASSLHLSGQLYSGANVLTFGAGSRLTVL.

The rearrangement links TRBV19 to TRBJ2-2, with unresolved D. This CDR3 spans 15 amino acids. CDR1 LNHDA and CDR2 SQIVND come from the germline V gene (reference sequence). V was pared by 7 bases and J by 2 bases, with 14 bases between. The CDR3 protein is CASNRDTGNTGELFF. The CDR3, as DNA: TGTGCCAGTAATCGCGACACTGGTAACACCGGGGAGCTGTTTTTT.

This chain links TRBV28 with TRBJ2-3, with D perhaps matching TRBD1 (5 bases). Per germline, CDR1 MDHEN and CDR2 SYDVKM. The CDR3 has 18 amino acids. V dropped 5 bases and J dropped 2 bases, with 23 bases sitting between them. The CDR3 loop reads CASSPRQDTWIFTDTQYF. The CDR3, as DNA: TGTGCCAGCAGTCCCCGCCAGGACACTTGGATATTCACAGATACGCAGTATTTT.

The J gene is TRBJ1-2, the V gene TRBV5-1; 7 nucleotides line up with TRBD1. CDR1 and CDR2 (germline): SGHRS, YFSETQ. This CDR3 contains 13 residues. V was pared by 0 bases and J by 4 bases, with 0 bases of the junction left unmatched. The CDR3 DNA reads TGCGCCAGCAGCTTGGGGGACAGCTATGGCTACACCTTC. Residues: CASSLGDSYGYTF.

This chain links TRBV6-6 with TRBJ2-1, with D perhaps matching TRBD2 (6 bases). This CDR3 is built from 16 residues. Trimming took 6 bases from V and 1 from J, leaving 16 bases between them. CDR1 is MNHNY and CDR2 is SVGAGI in the germline V gene (reference sequence). CDR3 nucleotide sequence: TGTGCCAGCAGGGCCGGGGGAAGGAGTTCCTACAATGAGCAGTTCTTC. It yields the protein CASRAGGRSSYNEQFF.

This clone was recorded once. V is TRBV28 and J is TRBJ2-7; TRBD1 matches at 9 bases. Germline assignment: CDR1 MDHEN and CDR2 SYDVKM. The CDR3 spans 14 residues. J gave up 2 bases and V 8 bases, and 7 bases lay outside the gene matches. Written as DNA, the CDR3 is TGTGCCAGCCAGCGGACAGGGGTCACCTACGAGCAGTACTTC. Protein sequence: CASQRTGVTYEQYF.

J is TRBJ1-1 and V is TRBV5-1; 8 bases match TRBD1. Trimming took 4 bases from V and 7 from J; bases not matched to a gene: 6. This CDR3 comprises 13 residues. Germline V gene lookup returns CDR1 SGHRS and CDR2 YFSETQ. CDR3 loop: CASSPDREGEAFF. The CDR3, as DNA: TGCGCCAGCAGCCCGGACAGGGAGGGTGAAGCTTTCTTT.

The gene calls are TRBV5-1 and TRBJ2-5; D uncertain. There are 12 residues in the CDR3. CDR1 and CDR2 from the germline V gene are SGHRS and YFSETQ. The V gene lost 4 bases and the J gene lost 1 base, with 5 bases spanning the gap. The CDR3 sequence is CASSEPQETQYF. DNA for the CDR3: TGCGCCAGCAGCGAGCCCCAAGAGACCCAGTACTTC.